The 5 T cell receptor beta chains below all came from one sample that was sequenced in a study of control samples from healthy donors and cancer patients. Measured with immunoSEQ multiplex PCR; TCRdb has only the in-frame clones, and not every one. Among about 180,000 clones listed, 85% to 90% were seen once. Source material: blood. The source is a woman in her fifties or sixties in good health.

The CDR3 spells CASSFQDRGTEAFF. CDR3 sequence (DNA): TGTGCCAGCAGCTTCCAGGACAGGGGAACTGAAGCTTTCTTT. The rearrangement joins TRBV5-4 to TRBJ1-1; 9 bases are a match to TRBD1. Germline loops: CDR1 SGHNT, CDR2 YYREEE (reference sequence). This CDR3 has 14 residues. J was trimmed by 5 bases and V by 2 bases; bases with no gene match: 4.

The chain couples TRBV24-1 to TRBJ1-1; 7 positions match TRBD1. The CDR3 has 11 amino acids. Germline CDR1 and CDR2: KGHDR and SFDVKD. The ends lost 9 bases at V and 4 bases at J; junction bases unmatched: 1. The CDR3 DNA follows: TGTGCCACCGCAGGGGGCACTGAAGCTTTCTTT. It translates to CATAGGTEAFF.

CDR3 coding DNA: TGTGCCAGCGCAGGACAATGGAGTAGCTCCTATAATTCACCCCTCCACTTT. This sequence encodes CASAGQWSSSYNSPLHF. The chain joins TRBV27 to TRBJ1-6; tentative D call: TRBD1 (5 bases). This CDR3 contains 17 residues. Germline V gene lookup returns CDR1 MNHEY and CDR2 SMNVEV (reference sequence). V shed 8 bases and J shed 0 bases, with 17 bases lying between them.

CDR3 region: CASSFLAGANNEQFF. The CDR3 bases are TGCGCCAGCAGCTTTCTAGCGGGAGCCAACAATGAGCAGTTCTTC. The chain links TRBV5-1 to TRBJ2-1; 10 bases are a match to TRBD2. CDR3 size: 15 residues. Germline-derived CDR1 and CDR2 are SGHRS and YFSETQ. J was trimmed by 5 bases and V by 2 bases; bases with no gene match: 4.

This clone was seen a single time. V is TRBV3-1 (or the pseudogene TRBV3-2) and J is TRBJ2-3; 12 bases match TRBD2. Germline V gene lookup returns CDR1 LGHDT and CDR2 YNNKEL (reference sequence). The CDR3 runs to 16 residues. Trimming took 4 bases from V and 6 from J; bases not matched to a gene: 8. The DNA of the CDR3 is TGTGCCAGCAGCCCCGGACTAGCGGGAACGAGGGATACGCAGTATTTT. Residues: CASSPGLAGTRDTQYF.